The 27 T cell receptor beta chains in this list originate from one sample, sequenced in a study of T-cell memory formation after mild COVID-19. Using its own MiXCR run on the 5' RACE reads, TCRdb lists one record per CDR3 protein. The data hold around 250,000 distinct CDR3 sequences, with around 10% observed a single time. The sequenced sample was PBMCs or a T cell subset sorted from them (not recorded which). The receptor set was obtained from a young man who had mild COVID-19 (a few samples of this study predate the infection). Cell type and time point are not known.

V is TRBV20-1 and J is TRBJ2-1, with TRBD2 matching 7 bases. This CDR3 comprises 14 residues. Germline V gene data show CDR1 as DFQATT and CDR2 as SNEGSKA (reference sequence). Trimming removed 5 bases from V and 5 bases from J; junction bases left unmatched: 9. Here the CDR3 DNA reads TGCAGTGCTCCGGAGGCTAGCGGAGACAATGAGCAGTTCTTC. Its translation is CSAPEASGDNEQFF.

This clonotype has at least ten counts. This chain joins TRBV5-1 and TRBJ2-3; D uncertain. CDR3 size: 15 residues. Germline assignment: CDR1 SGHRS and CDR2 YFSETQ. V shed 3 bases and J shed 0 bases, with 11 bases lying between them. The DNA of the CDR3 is TGCGCCAGCAGCTGGGATCGACCTAGCACAGATACGCAGTATTTT. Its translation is CASSWDRPSTDTQYF.

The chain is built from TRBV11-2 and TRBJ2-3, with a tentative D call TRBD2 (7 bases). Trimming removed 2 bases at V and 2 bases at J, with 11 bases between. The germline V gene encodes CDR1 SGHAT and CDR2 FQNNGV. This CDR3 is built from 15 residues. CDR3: CASSLIGGATDTQYF. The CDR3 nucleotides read TGTGCCAGCAGCTTAATAGGGGGGGCCACAGATACGCAGTATTTT.

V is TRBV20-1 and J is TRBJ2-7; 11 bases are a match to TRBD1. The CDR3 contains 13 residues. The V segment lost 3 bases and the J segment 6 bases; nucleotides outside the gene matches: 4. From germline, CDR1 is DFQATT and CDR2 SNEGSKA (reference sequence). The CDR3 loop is CSASLDRGLEQYF. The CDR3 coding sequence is TGCAGTGCTAGTTTGGACAGGGGGCTCGAGCAGTACTTC.

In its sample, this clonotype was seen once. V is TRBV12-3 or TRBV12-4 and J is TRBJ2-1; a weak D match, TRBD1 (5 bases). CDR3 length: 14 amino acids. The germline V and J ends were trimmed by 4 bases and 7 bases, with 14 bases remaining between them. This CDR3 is CASSSGKGRNEQFF. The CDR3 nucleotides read TGTGCCAGCAGTTCAGGGAAGGGTCGGAATGAGCAGTTCTTC.

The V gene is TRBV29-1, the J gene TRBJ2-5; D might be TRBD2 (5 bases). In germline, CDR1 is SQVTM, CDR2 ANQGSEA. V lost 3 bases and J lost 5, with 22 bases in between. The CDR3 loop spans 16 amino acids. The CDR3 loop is CSVESGSPPLGETQYF. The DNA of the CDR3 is TGCAGCGTTGAGTCGGGGAGCCCCCCCCTGGGGGAGACCCAGTACTTC.

The CDR3 loop reads CASSLGRLSGTGELFF. In nucleotides, the CDR3 is TGCGCCAGCAGCTTGGGCCGACTCTCGGGCACCGGGGAGCTGTTTTTT. V and J are TRBV5-1 and TRBJ2-2; D ambiguous. The germline V gene has CDR1 SGHRS and CDR2 YFSETQ. The CDR3 totals 16 residues. V lost 0 bases to trimming and J lost 4 bases, with 13 bases between them.

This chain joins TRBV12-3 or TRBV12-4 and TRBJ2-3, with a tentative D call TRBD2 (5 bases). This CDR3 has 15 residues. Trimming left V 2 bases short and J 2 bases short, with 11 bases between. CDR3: CASSLRPGNTDTQYF. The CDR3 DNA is TGTGCCAGCAGTTTAAGGCCGGGAAACACAGATACGCAGTATTTT.

As DNA, the CDR3 is TGTGCCAGCTCACCAACGGACAGGGCAGGCCAGCCCCAGCATTTT. The encoded protein is CASSPTDRAGQPQHF. The chain couples TRBV28 to TRBJ1-5; TRBD1 matches 8 bases. J was trimmed by 7 bases and V by 8 bases; bases with no gene match: 13. Germline-derived CDR1 and CDR2 are MDHEN and SYDVKM. The CDR3 is 15 amino acids. Supplemented by reference TRBV28 and TRBJ1-5, the full variable domain reads DVKVTQSSRYLVKRTGEKVFLECVQDMDHENMFWYRQDPGLGLRLIYFSYDVKMKEKGDIPEGYSVSREKKERFSLILESASTNQTSMYLCASSPTDRAGQPQHFGDGTRLSIL.

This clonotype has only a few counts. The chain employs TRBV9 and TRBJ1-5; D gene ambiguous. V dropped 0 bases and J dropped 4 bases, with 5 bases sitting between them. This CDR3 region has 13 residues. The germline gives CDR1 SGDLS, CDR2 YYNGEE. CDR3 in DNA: TGTGCCAGCAGCGTAGGCTATAATCAGCCCCAGCATTTT. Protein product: CASSVGYNQPQHF. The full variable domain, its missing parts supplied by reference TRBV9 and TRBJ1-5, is DSGVTQTPKHLITATGQRVTLRCSPRSGDLSVYWYQQSLDQGLQFLIQYYNGEERAKGNILERFSAQQFPDLHSELNLSSLELGDSALYFCASSVGYNQPQHFGDGTRLSIL.

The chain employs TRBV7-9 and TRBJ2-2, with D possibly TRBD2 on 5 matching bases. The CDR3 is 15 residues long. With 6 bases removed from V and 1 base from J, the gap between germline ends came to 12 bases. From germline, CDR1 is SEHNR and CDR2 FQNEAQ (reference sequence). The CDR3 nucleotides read TGTGCCAGCAGGCCCCCGGGAAAGAACACCGGGGAGCTGTTTTTT. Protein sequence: CASRPPGKNTGELFF.

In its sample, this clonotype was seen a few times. CDR3 amino acids: CASSLSSGGRSSYEQYF. The CDR3 region has the DNA TGTGCCAGCAGCTTATCCAGCGGGGGCCGAAGCTCCTACGAGCAGTACTTC. The chain uses TRBV5-6 and TRBJ2-7; 8 nucleotides line up with TRBD2. Germline lookup yields CDR1 SGHDT and CDR2 YYEEEE. The junction had 10 bases not matched to a gene; V was cut back by 2 bases and J by 0 bases. The CDR3 extends over 17 amino acids.

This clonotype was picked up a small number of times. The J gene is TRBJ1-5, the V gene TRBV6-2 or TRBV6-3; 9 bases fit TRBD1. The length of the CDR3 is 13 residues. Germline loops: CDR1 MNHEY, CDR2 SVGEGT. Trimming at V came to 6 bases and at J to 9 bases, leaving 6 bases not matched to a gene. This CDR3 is CASRLQGARPQHF. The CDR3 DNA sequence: TGTGCCAGCAGGCTACAGGGGGCTCGGCCCCAGCATTTT.

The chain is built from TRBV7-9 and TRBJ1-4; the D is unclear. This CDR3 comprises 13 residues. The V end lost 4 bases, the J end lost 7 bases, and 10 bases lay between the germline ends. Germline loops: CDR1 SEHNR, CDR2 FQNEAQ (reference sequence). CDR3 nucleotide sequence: TGTGCCAGCAGCTCCGGACCTGTTGAAAAACTGTTTTTT. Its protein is CASSSGPVEKLFF. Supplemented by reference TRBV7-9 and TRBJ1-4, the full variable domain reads DTGVSQNPRHKITKRGQNVTFRCDPISEHNRLYWYRQTLGQGPEFLTYFQNEAQLEKSRLLSDRFSAERPKGSFSTLEIQRTEQGDSAMYLCASSSGPVEKLFFGSGTQLSVL.

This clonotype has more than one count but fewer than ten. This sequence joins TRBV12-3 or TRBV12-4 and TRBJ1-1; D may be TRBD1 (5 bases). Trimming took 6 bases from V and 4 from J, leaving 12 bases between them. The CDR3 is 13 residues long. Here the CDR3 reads CASSHRGGTEAFF. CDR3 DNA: TGTGCCAGCAGCCACCGGGGGGGCACTGAAGCTTTCTTT.

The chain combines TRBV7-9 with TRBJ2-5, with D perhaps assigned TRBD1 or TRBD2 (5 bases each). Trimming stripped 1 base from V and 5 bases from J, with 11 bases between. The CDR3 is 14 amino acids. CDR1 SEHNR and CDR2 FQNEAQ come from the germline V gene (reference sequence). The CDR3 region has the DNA TGTGCCAGCAGCTTAGAAGAGGGACCGGAGACCCAGTACTTC. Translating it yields CASSLEEGPETQYF.

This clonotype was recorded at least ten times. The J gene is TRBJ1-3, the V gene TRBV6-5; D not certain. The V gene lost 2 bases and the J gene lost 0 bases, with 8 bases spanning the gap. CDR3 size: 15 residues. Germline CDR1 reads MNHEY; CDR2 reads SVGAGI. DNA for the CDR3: TGTGCCAGCAGTTACGACGGGAACTCTGGAAACACCATATATTTT. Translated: CASSYDGNSGNTIYF.

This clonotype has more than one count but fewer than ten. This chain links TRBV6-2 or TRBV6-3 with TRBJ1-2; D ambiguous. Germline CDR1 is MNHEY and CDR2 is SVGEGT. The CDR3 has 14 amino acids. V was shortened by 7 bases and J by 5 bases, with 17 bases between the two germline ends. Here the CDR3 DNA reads TGTGCCAGCACCCCGGTGACCAGGTTGTATGGCTACACCTTC. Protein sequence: CASTPVTRLYGYTF.

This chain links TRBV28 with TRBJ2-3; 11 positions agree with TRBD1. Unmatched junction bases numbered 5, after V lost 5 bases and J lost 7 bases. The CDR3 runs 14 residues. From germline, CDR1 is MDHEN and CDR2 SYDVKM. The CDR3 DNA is TGTGCCAGCAGTGGGGGACAGGGGGGGAATACGCAGTATTTT. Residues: CASSGGQGGNTQYF. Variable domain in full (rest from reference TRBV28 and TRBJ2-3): DVKVTQSSRYLVKRTGEKVFLECVQDMDHENMFWYRQDPGLGLRLIYFSYDVKMKEKGDIPEGYSVSREKKERFSLILESASTNQTSMYLCASSGGQGGNTQYFGPGTRLTVL.

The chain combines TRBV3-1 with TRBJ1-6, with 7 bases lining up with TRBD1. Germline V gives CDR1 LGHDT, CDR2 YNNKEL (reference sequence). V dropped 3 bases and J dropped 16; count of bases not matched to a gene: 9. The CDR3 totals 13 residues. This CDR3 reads CASSQTTGPPLHF. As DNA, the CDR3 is TGTGCCAGCAGCCAGACGACAGGGCCCCCACTCCACTTT. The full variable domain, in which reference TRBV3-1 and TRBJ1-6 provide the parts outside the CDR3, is DTAVSQTPKYLVTQMGNDKSIKCEQNLGHDTMYWYKQDSKKFLKIMFSYNNKELIINETVPNRFSPKSPDKAHLNLHINSLELGDSAVYFCASSQTTGPPLHFGNGTRLTVT.

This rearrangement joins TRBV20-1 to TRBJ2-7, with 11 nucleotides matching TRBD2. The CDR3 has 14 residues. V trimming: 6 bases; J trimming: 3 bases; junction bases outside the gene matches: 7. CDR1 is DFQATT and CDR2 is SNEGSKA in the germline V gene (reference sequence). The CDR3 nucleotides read TGCAGTGCCCGAGGGACTAGCGGATACTACGAGCAGTACTTC. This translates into CSARGTSGYYEQYF.

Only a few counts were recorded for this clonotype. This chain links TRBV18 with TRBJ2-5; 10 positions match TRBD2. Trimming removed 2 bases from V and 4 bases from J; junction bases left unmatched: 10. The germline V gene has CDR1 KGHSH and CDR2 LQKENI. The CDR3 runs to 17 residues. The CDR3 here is CASSPNTLAGVRETQYF. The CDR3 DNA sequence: TGTGCCAGCTCACCAAACACCCTAGCGGGGGTACGAGAGACCCAGTACTTC.

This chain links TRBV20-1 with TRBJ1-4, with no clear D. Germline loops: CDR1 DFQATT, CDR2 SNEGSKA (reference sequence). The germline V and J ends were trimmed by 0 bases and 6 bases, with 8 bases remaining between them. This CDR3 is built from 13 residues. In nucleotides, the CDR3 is TGCAGTGCTAGAGACCCCTTAGATGAAAAACTGTTTTTT. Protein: CSARDPLDEKLFF.

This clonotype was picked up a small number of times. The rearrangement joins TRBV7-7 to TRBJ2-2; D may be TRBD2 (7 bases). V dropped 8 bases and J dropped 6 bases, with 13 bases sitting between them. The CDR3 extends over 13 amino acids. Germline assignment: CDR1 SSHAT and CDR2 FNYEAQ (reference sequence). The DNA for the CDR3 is TGTGCCAGCGGAGTAGGGGGGGCCGGGGAGCTGTTTTTT. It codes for CASGVGGAGELFF. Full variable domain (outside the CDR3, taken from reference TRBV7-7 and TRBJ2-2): GAGVSQSPRYKVTKRGQDVTLRCDPISSHATLYWYQQALGQGPEFLTYFNYEAQPDKSGLPSDRFSAERPEGSISTLTIQRTEQRDSAMYRCASGVGGAGELFFGEGSRLTVL.

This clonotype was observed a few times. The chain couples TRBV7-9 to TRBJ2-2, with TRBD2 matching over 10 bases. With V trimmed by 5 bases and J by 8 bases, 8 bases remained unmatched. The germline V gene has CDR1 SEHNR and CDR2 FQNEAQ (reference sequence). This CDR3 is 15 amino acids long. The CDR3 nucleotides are TGTGCCAGCAGCACGGGACTAGCGAAACCGGGGGAGCTGTTTTTT. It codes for CASSTGLAKPGELFF.

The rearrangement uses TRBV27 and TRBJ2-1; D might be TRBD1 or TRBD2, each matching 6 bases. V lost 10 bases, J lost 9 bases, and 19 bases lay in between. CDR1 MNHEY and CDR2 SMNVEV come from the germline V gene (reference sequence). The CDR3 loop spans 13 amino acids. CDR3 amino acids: CATGGPGPGEQFF. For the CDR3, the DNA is TGTGCCACTGGGGGGCCAGGTCCGGGTGAGCAGTTCTTC.

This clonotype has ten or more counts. The CDR3 loop reads CASSQRPGANQPQHF. CDR3 DNA sequence: TGTGCCAGCAGCCAACGACCAGGGGCTAATCAGCCCCAGCATTTT. The chain carries TRBV4-2 and TRBJ1-5; D is perhaps TRBD1 (6 bases). Germline V gene lookup returns CDR1 LGHNA and CDR2 YNFKEQ. Trimming took 2 bases from V and 4 from J, leaving 12 bases between them. CDR3 length: 15 residues.